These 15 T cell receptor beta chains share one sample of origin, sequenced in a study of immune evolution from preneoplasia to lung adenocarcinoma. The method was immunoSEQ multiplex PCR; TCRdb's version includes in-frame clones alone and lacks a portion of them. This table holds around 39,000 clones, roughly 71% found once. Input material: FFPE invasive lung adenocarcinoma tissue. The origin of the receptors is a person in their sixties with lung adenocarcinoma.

CDR3 loop: CASGDRRVGETQYF. The CDR3 region has the DNA TGTGCCAGCGGGGACAGACGGGTGGGGGAGACCCAGTACTTC. This chain connects TRBV6-5 to TRBJ2-5, with 7 bases that match TRBD1. The CDR3 is 14 residues long. The junction had 11 bases not matched to a gene; V was cut back by 8 bases and J by 5 bases. Germline lookup yields CDR1 MNHEY and CDR2 SVGAGI.

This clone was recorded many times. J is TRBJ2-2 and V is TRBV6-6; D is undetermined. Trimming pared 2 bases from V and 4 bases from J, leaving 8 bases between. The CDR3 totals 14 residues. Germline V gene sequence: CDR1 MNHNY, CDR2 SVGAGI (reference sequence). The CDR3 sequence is CASSYRATTGELFF. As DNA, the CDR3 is TGTGCCAGCAGTTACCGGGCAACCACCGGGGAGCTGTTTTTT.

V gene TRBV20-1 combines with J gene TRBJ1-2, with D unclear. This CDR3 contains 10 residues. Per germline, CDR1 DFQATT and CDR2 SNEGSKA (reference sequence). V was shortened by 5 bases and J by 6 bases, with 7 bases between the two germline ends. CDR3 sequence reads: CSALSNGYTF. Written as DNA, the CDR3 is TGCAGTGCTCTCAGCAATGGCTACACCTTC.

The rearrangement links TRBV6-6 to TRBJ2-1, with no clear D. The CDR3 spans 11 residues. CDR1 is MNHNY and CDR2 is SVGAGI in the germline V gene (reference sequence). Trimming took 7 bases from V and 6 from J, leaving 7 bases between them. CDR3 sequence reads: CASKGSNEQFF. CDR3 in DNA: TGTGCCAGCAAAGGATCCAATGAGCAGTTCTTC.

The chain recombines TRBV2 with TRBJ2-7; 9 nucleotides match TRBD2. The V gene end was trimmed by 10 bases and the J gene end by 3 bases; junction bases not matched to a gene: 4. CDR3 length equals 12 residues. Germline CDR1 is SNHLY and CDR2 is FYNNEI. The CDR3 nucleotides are TGTGCCATTAGCGGGAGAGGCTACGAGCAGTACTTC. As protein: CAISGRGYEQYF. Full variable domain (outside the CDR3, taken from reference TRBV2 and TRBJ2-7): EPEVTQTPSHQVTQMGQEVILRCVPISNHLYFYWYRQILGQKVEFLVSFYNNEISEKSEIFDDQFSVERPDGSNFTLKIRSTKLEDSAMYFCAISGRGYEQYFGPGTRLTVT.

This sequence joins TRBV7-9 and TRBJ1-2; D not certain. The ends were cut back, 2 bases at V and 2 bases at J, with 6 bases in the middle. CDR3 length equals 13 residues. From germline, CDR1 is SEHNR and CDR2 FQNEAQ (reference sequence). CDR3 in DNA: TGTGCCAGCAGCTTATCGGAAAACTATGGCTACACCTTC. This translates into CASSLSENYGYTF.

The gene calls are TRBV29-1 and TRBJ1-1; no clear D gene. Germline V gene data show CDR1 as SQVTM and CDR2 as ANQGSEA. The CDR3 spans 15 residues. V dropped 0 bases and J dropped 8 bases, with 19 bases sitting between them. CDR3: CSVEDFVVTRGEAFF. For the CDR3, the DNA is TGCAGCGTTGAAGATTTTGTAGTTACGAGAGGGGAAGCTTTCTTT.

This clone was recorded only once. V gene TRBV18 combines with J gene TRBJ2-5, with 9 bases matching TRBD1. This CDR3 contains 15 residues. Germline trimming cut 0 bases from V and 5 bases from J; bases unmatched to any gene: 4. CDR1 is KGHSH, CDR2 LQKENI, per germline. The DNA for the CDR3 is TGTGCCAGCTCACCACCACAGGGGGCGCGGGAGACCCAGTACTTC. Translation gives CASSPPQGARETQYF. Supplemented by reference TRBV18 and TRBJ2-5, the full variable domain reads NAGVMQNPRHLVRRRGQEARLRCSPMKGHSHVYWYRQLPEEGLKFMVYLQKENIIDESGMPKERFSAEFPKEGPSILRIQQVVRGDSAAYFCASSPPQGARETQYFGPGTRLLVL.

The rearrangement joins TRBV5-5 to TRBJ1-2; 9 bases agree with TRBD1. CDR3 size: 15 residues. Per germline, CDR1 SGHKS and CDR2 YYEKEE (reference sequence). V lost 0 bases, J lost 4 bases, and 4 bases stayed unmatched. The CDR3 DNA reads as TGTGCCAGCAGCTTGGCCGACAGGGGGAGCTATGGCTACACCTTC. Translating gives CASSLADRGSYGYTF. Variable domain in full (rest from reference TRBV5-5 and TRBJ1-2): DAGVTQSPTHLIKTRGQQVTLRCSPISGHKSVSWYQQVLGQGPQFIFQYYEKEERGRGNFPDRFSARQFPNYSSELNVNALLLGDSALYLCASSLADRGSYGYTFGSGTRLTVV.

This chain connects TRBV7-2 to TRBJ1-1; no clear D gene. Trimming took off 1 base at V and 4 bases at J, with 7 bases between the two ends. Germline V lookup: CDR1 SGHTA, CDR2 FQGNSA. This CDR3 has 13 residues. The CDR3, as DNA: TGTGCCAGCAGCTTAGAAGTTTTCACTGAAGCTTTCTTT. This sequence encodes CASSLEVFTEAFF.

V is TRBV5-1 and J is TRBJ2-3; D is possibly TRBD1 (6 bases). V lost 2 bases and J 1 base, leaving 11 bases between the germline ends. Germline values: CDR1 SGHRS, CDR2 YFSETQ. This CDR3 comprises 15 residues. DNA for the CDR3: TGCGCCAGCAGCTTCCGGGACATTCGCACAGATACGCAGTATTTT. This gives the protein CASSFRDIRTDTQYF.

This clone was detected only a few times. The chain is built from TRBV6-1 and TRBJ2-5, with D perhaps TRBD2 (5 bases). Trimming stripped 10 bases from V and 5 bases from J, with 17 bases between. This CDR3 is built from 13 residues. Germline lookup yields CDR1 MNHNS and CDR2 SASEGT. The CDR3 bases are TGTGCCACAAGGGAGACGGTGACGGAGACCCAGTACTTC. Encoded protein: CATRETVTETQYF.

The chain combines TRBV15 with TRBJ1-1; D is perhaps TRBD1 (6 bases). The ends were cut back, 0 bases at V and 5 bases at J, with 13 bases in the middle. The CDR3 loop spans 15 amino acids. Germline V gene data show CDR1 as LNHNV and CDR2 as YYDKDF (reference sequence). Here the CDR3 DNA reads TGTGCCACCAGCAGAGATCAAGGGGGGGGTACTGAAGCTTTCTTT. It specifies CATSRDQGGGTEAFF.

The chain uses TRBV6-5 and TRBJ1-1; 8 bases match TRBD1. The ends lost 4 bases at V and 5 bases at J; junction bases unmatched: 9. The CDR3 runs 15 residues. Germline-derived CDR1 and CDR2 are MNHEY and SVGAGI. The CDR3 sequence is CASSSAGTGFTEAFF. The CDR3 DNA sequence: TGTGCCAGCAGTTCGGCCGGGACAGGATTTACTGAAGCTTTCTTT.

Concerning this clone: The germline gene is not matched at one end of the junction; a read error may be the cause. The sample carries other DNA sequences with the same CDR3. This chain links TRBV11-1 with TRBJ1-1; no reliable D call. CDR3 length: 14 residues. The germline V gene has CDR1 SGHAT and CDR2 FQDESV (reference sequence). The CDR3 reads CASSNWGKNTEAFF. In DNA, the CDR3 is TGTGCCAGCAGTAACTGGGGAAAGAACACTGAAGCTTTTTTT.